This T cell receptor (beta chain) was found in a study of early T cells in non-severe SARS-CoV-2 infection. Study-level background: Chains stayed unpaired after sequencing of bulk RNA from unsorted whole blood.

Whole-study findings and limits: CD4 and private specificities were missed by VDJdb matching, which favored anti-spike CD8 responses.

At least ten counts were recorded for this clonotype. The antigen is unknown. Per the germline V gene, CDR1 is SGHAT and CDR2 is FQNNGV. The V end was cut by 1 base, the J end by 0 bases, with 9 bases between. CDR3 length equals 15 residues. Each cDNA molecule carried a unique molecular identifier. TCRdb independently ran MiXCR on the 5' RACE reads; one entry per CDR3 protein. The sample has 55,000 to 70,000 distinct CDR3 sequences, roughly 5.5% seen once; the top ten hold approximately 6.3%. The genes are TRBV11-2 and TRBJ1-1, with D perhaps TRBD1 (5 bases). This clonotype was sampled from an adult who was a healthcare worker with PCR-confirmed SARS-CoV-2 infection or an uninfected control (not recorded which). Sequencing input: whole blood. The CDR3 is CASSLVDRLNTEAFF. The CDR3 DNA follows: TGTGCCAGCAGCTTAGTCGACAGACTGAACACTGAAGCTTTCTTT.